This is a list of T cell receptor beta chains from one sample in a study of identical twins. TCRdb processed the 5' RACE reads anew with MiXCR; each CDR3 protein has one entry. This sample has under 350,000 distinct CDR3 sequences, with roughly 10% found just once. A further study also used this sample, focusing on yellow fever vaccine responses in identical twins.

The sequenced sample consisted of CD8+ T cells sorted from blood. These receptors were taken from a woman aged 18-29 years in good health. Both conserved end residues are part of each CDR3. D genes are given only for firm matches. The size of a clone is reported for some rows only, either as once, few or many, or as a class for expanded clones.

D	V	size	J	DNA	CDR3
TRBD1	TRBV4-2	.	TRBJ1-6	TGTGCCAGCAGCCCCAGGACAGGGATGAATTCACCCCTCCACTTT	CASSPRTGMNSPLHF
TRBD2	TRBV7-6	many	TRBJ2-1	TGTGCCAGCAGTCCCGGGACTAGAACGAATGAGCAGTTCTTC	CASSPGTRTNEQFF
.	TRBV10-3	many	TRBJ2-1	TGTGCCATCAGGAGAAGTGAGTACAATGAGCAGTTCTTC	CAIRRSEYNEQFF
.	TRBV20-1	many	TRBJ2-1	TGCAGTGCCCGACAGGACACCTACAATGAGCAGTTCTTC	CSARQDTYNEQFF
.	TRBV25-1	few	TRBJ2-2	TGTGCCAGCAGTGAAGAAGTAAGGGGTACCGGGGAGCTGTTTTTT	CASSEEVRGTGELFF
.	TRBV6-1	few	TRBJ1-6	TGTGCCAGCAGACCACAGGGTGTCTGGTCACCCCTCCACTTT	CASRPQGVWSPLHF
TRBD1	TRBV6-1	many	TRBJ2-4	TGTGCCAGCAGCCCCGACAGGGGAGCCAAAAACATTCAGTACTTC	CASSPDRGAKNIQYF
.	TRBV19	few	TRBJ2-3	TGTGCCAGTAGTATACCGGGTCTCACAGATACGCAGTATTTT	CASSIPGLTDTQYF
.	TRBV5-1	many	TRBJ2-7	TGCGCCAGCAGAGAGGGCCTTGAGATATCCTACGAGCAGTACTTC	CASREGLEISYEQYF
TRBD2	TRBV20-1	many	TRBJ2-1	TGCAGTGCTAGAGGAGCGGGGGACCACAATGAGCAGTTCTTC	CSARGAGDHNEQFF
TRBD2	TRBV11-2	few	TRBJ2-7	TGTGCCAGCAGCTTATGGCGGGGGGGCTACGAGCAGTACTTC	CASSLWRGGYEQYF